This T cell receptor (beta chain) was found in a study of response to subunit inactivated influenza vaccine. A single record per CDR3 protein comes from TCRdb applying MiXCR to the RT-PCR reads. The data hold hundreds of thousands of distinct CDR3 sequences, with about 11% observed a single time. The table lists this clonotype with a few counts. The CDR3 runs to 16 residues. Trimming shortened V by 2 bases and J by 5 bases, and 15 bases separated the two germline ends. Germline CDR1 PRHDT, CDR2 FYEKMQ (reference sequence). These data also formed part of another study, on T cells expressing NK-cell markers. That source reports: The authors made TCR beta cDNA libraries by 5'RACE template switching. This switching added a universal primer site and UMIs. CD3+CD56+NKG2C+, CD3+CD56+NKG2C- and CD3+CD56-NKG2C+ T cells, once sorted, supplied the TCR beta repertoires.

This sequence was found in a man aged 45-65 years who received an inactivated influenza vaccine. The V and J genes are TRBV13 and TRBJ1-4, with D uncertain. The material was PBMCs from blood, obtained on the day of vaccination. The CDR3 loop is CASSLRYDRFNEKLFF. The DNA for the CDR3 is TGTGCCAGCAGCTTACGATATGACCGCTTCAATGAAAAACTGTTTTTT.